A selection of T cell receptor beta chains follows, all from one sample in a study of cytotoxic CD8 clonotypes in ibrutinib-treated CLL. Method: immunoSEQ multiplex PCR; TCRdb's copy keeps in-frame clones and lacks some. In the table there are 150,000 or so clones, 70% to 90% of which are singletons. This specimen was PBMCs, taken after 24 months of ibrutinib treatment. Every receptor here comes from a human donor with chronic lymphocytic leukemia. Both conserved end residues are part of each CDR3.

length: 14
V: TRBV7-2
J: TRBJ2-1
CDR3: CASSFRSGGAAQFF

length: 16
V: TRBV5-1
J: TRBJ2-7
CDR3: CASSLSGTSDSYEQYF

length: 17
V: TRBV19
J: TRBJ2-1
CDR3: CASSIGGSGASYNEQFF

length: 15
V: TRBV5-1
J: TRBJ2-3
CDR3: CASSYRTGGTDTQYF

length: 16
V: TRBV6-1
J: TRBJ2-1
CDR3: CASSGQGKVLKNEQFF

length: 13
V: TRBV2
J: TRBJ1-1
CDR3: CASTEGMNTEAFF

length: 15
V: TRBV6-1
J: TRBJ2-7
CDR3: CASSDPAAASYEQYF

length: 14
V: TRBV7-9
J: TRBJ2-1
CDR3: CASSEEWGSNEQFF

length: 17
V: TRBV27
J: TRBJ1-6
CDR3: CASSSSMLAGANSPLHF

length: 20
V: TRBV28
J: TRBJ1-5
CDR3: CASSEIIQGLLPDFGQPQHF

length: 13
V: TRBV5-4
J: TRBJ2-5
CDR3: CASSAGGGETQYF

length: 16
V: TRBV6-6
J: TRBJ2-2
CDR3: CASIFGDRGRTGELFF

length: 14
V: TRBV18
J: TRBJ1-1
CDR3: CASSQQDQNTEAFF

length: 14
V: TRBV9
J: TRBJ2-7
CDR3: CASSVDPGSREQYF

length: 15
V: TRBV9
J: TRBJ2-1
CDR3: CASSPRGSSYNEQFF

length: 13
V: TRBV7-2
J: TRBJ1-1
CDR3: CASSTRRDTEAFF

length: 15
V: TRBV18
J: TRBJ1-1
CDR3: CASSPSQGANTEAFF

length: 14
V: TRBV9
J: TRBJ2-3
CDR3: CASSSADQRGTQYF